This entry describes one T cell receptor beta chain. Antigen: not known. This record belongs to a study of OX40 agonist ivuxolimab in advanced cancers. The wider study: Of mixed ages from about 23 to 85 and averaging around 60 years, the group was around 78% male. Three patients responded partially, comprising one with hepatocellular carcinoma and two with cutaneous melanoma. Study conclusions and caveats: Partial responders at 0.1-3.0 mg/kg had among the lowest clonal expansion.

Produced via immunoSEQ multiplex PCR; TCRdb's table is partial and in-frame only. This sample yields 70,000 or so clones, of which 85% are seen a single time; 4% belongs to the top ten. This clonotype was obtained from an adult with an advanced solid tumor such as melanoma, head and neck, liver or kidney cancer. Sequences were derived from CD4+ or CD8+ T cells sorted from blood, sampled in a trial of the OX40 agonist ivuxolimab.

This CDR3 is CASSQGVGNGEQFF. DNA for the CDR3: TGTGCCAGCAGCCAAGGGGTGGGGAATGGCGAGCAGTTCTTC. This sequence joins TRBV4-2 and TRBJ2-1; D call uncertain. Germline lookup yields CDR1 LGHNA and CDR2 YNFKEQ. This CDR3 has 14 residues. V lost 1 base and J 10 bases, leaving 14 bases between the germline ends.